The 23 T cell receptor beta chains listed next were all sequenced from one sample in a study of shared clonotypes between healthy human individuals. Profiled with immunoSEQ multiplex PCR; TCRdb holds only in-frame clones, not every one. The table records about 2 million clones, 85% to 95% of them present only once. The sample comprised naive CD4+ T cells sorted from blood. Described subset: CD45RA+ positively selected. These receptors were taken from a young man in good health.

The chain uses TRBV6-1 and TRBJ1-2; tentatively, D is TRBD1 (5 bases). Trimming cost V 2 bases and J 2 bases, with 21 bases left between them. The germline gives CDR1 MNHNS, CDR2 SASEGT. CDR3 length equals 18 residues. CDR3: CASSEKLRGEGLNYGYTF. CDR3 nucleotides: TGTGCCAGCAGTGAAAAGTTGAGAGGGGAAGGGCTCAACTATGGCTACACCTTC.

The gene calls are TRBV18 and TRBJ2-2, with 7 bases fitting TRBD1. After removal of 2 bases from V and 4 bases from J, the junction contained 10 bases not matched to a gene. Germline CDR1 reads KGHSH; CDR2 reads LQKENI. The CDR3 has 17 residues. CDR3 coding DNA: TGTGCCAGCTCACCAGAAGGCTCTGAGGGGGCCACCGGGGAGCTGTTTTTT. Translation gives CASSPEGSEGATGELFF. Together with reference TRBV18 and TRBJ2-2, the CDR3 gives the full variable domain: NAGVMQNPRHLVRRRGQEARLRCSPMKGHSHVYWYRQLPEEGLKFMVYLQKENIIDESGMPKERFSAEFPKEGPSILRIQQVVRGDSAAYFCASSPEGSEGATGELFFGEGSRLTVL.

V usage is TRBV19 and J usage is TRBJ1-5; D not certain. The CDR3 has 17 residues. CDR1 LNHDA and CDR2 SQIVND come from the germline V gene (reference sequence). Trimming removed 1 base at V and 7 bases at J, with 20 bases between. For the CDR3, the DNA is TGTGCCAGTAGTATAGGAAAATATCGGGTTGAAAGGCAGCCCCAGCATTTT. It is translated as CASSIGKYRVERQPQHF.

The genes are TRBV5-1 and TRBJ1-3; 8 nucleotides align to TRBD1. The CDR3 spans 16 residues. Germline V lookup: CDR1 SGHRS, CDR2 YFSETQ. The V gene end was trimmed by 2 bases and the J gene end by 1 base; junction bases not matched to a gene: 5. DNA of the CDR3: TGCGCCAGCAGCTTCGAACAGGGGGGTTCTGGAAACACCATATATTTT. Amino acids: CASSFEQGGSGNTIYF.

The rearrangement joins TRBV5-1 to TRBJ1-1, with 7 positions matching TRBD1. Germline-derived CDR1 and CDR2 are SGHRS and YFSETQ. The CDR3 totals 14 residues. The V segment lost 3 bases and the J segment 5 bases; nucleotides outside the gene matches: 7. The CDR3 loop is CASSSGGIETEAFF. The DNA for the CDR3 is TGCGCCAGCAGCTCAGGGGGAATAGAGACTGAAGCTTTCTTT.

V usage is TRBV10-3 and J usage is TRBJ2-7, with D unclear. This CDR3 region has 14 residues. Germline-derived CDR1 and CDR2 are ENHRY and SYGVKD. Trimming took off 2 bases at V and 3 bases at J, with 11 bases between the two ends. Written as DNA, the CDR3 is TGTGCCATCAGTGAGGAAAGCATCAGCTACGAGCAGTACTTC. Translating it yields CAISEESISYEQYF.

The CDR3 loop reads CASSSYFGDGANYGYTF. The CDR3 DNA reads TGTGCCAGTAGTAGCTACTTTGGGGACGGGGCTAACTATGGCTACACCTTC. The V call is TRBV19, the J call TRBJ1-2; perhaps TRBD1 as D (5 bases). Deletions cut 4 bases from V and 0 bases from J, with 18 bases between. CDR1 and CDR2 (germline): LNHDA, SQIVND (reference sequence). This CDR3 is 17 amino acids long.

The chain recombines TRBV20-1 with TRBJ1-1; D ambiguous. The CDR3 covers 10 residues. Between the trimmed V and J ends, which lost 5 bases and 8 bases, there was a span of 9 bases. In germline, CDR1 is DFQATT, CDR2 SNEGSKA (reference sequence). The CDR3 sequence is CSAQWPEAFF. The CDR3 nucleotides are TGCAGTGCTCAGTGGCCCGAAGCTTTCTTT.

This sequence joins TRBV29-1 and TRBJ2-5; D tentatively reads TRBD1 or TRBD2 (6 bases each). Germline CDR1 is SQVTM and CDR2 is ANQGSEA. With 4 bases removed from V and 4 bases from J, the gap between germline ends came to 16 bases. The CDR3 contains 14 residues. CDR3 in DNA: TGCAGCGTTGGCGTTTGGGGGGCGGGAGAGACCCAGTACTTC. Amino acids: CSVGVWGAGETQYF.

CDR3: CASSDSTGDGETQYF. DNA of the CDR3: TGCGCCAGCAGTGACTCCACAGGGGACGGAGAGACCCAGTACTTC. The genes are TRBV10-1 and TRBJ2-5; TRBD1 agrees at 7 bases. The trim removed 3 bases at V and 4 bases at J, leaving 8 bases unmatched. The CDR3 contains 15 residues. The germline CDR1 and CDR2 sequences are WNHNN and SYGVQD (reference sequence).

The chain is built from TRBV6-1 and TRBJ1-3, with no clear D. The CDR3 is 15 residues long. Trimming left V 10 bases short and J 3 bases short, with 19 bases between. The germline CDR1 and CDR2 sequences are MNHNS and SASEGT. CDR3: CATTILQEGGNTIYF. The CDR3 DNA reads as TGTGCCACCACCATTCTCCAGGAAGGTGGAAACACCATATATTTT.

This clone was picked up one time. The chain recombines TRBV15 with TRBJ2-7, with D uncertain. V lost 0 bases to trimming and J lost 5 bases, with 8 bases between them. Germline-derived CDR1 and CDR2 are LNHNV and YYDKDF (reference sequence). CDR3 size: 13 residues. The chain's CDR3 is CATSREGIHEQYF. The CDR3 nucleotides read TGTGCCACCAGCAGAGAAGGGATTCACGAGCAGTACTTC.

CDR3 residues: CASMVRANVLTF. In nucleotides, the CDR3 is TGCGCCAGCATGGTGCGGGCCAACGTCCTGACTTTC. This rearrangement joins TRBV10-1 to TRBJ2-6; D ambiguous. Germline CDR1 is WNHNN and CDR2 is SYGVQD (reference sequence). The germline V and J ends were trimmed by 7 bases and 5 bases, with 6 bases remaining between them. The CDR3 totals 12 residues.

A word on this clone: Different DNA sequences within this sample yield the same CDR3. V usage is TRBV6-5 and J usage is TRBJ1-1; D is ambiguous. CDR3 length: 14 amino acids. Germline V gene data show CDR1 as MNHEY and CDR2 as SVGAGI. V dropped 6 bases and J dropped 1 base, with 12 bases sitting between them. Here the CDR3 DNA reads TGTGCCAGCAGGCTTACGGGTGCGAACACTGAAGCTTTCTTT. Amino acid sequence: CASRLTGANTEAFF.

V is TRBV29-1 and J is TRBJ2-1; TRBD1 is a possible D gene (6 bases). CDR1 is SQVTM, CDR2 ANQGSEA, per germline. V shed 6 bases and J shed 7 bases, with 19 bases lying between them. The CDR3 is made up of 14 amino acids. CDR3 sequence (DNA): TGCAGCGTCAACCGGGACACATACGCAAATGAGCAGTTCTTC. Protein: CSVNRDTYANEQFF.

The chain couples TRBV4-3 to TRBJ2-3; D is ambiguous. CDR3 length: 15 residues. Trimming removed 0 bases from V and 4 bases from J, with 11 bases in between. CDR1 LGHNA and CDR2 YSLEER come from the germline V gene. CDR3 sequence reads: CASSQEGSVADTQYF. Written as DNA, the CDR3 is TGCGCCAGCAGCCAAGAGGGGTCAGTCGCAGATACGCAGTATTTT.

The rearrangement links TRBV19 to TRBJ2-7, with D tentatively TRBD2 (5 bases). There are 14 residues in the CDR3. Trimming cost V 5 bases and J 6 bases, with 17 bases left between them. CDR1 and CDR2 (germline): LNHDA, SQIVND (reference sequence). This CDR3 is CASSAHLAVVEQYF. Written as DNA, the CDR3 is TGTGCCAGTAGTGCCCATCTAGCCGTGGTCGAGCAGTACTTC. Together with reference TRBV19 and TRBJ2-7, the CDR3 gives the full variable domain: DGGITQSPKYLFRKEGQNVTLSCEQNLNHDAMYWYRQDPGQGLRLIYYSQIVNDFQKGDIAEGYSVSREKKESFPLTVTSAQKNPTAFYLCASSAHLAVVEQYFGPGTRLTVT.

A remark on this clone: The same CDR3 arises from other DNA sequences in this sample as well. J is TRBJ2-5 and V is TRBV5-4; D possibly corresponds to TRBD1 (6 bases). CDR3 length equals 15 residues. The germline V and J ends were trimmed by 0 bases and 1 base, with 10 bases remaining between them. CDR1 is SGHNT, CDR2 YYREEE, per germline (reference sequence). Here the CDR3 reads CASSLAAGVQETQYF. DNA of the CDR3: TGTGCCAGCAGCTTGGCCGCAGGGGTCCAAGAGACCCAGTACTTC.

The chain recombines TRBV5-1 with TRBJ2-5, with 10 bases lining up with TRBD2. CDR1 is SGHRS and CDR2 is YFSETQ in the germline V gene. V was clipped by 3 bases and J by 5 bases; unmatched bases: 10. The CDR3 covers 16 residues. The CDR3: CASSSPGLAIVETQYF. The CDR3 region has the DNA TGCGCCAGCAGCTCCCCGGGACTAGCGATTGTCGAGACCCAGTACTTC. Variable domain in full (rest from reference TRBV5-1 and TRBJ2-5): KAGVTQTPRYLIKTRGQQVTLSCSPISGHRSVSWYQQTPGQGLQFLFEYFSETQRNKGNFPGRFSGRQFSNSRSEMNVSTLELGDSALYLCASSSPGLAIVETQYFGPGTRLLVL.

This chain uses TRBV30 with TRBJ2-7; 9 bases are a match to TRBD1. The V and J ends lost 3 bases and 5 bases, in that order; junction bases with no gene match: 8. The CDR3 runs to 14 residues. Germline CDR1 and CDR2: GTSNPN and SVGIG (reference sequence). The CDR3 sequence is CAWSRDRVVDEQYF. The CDR3 DNA sequence: TGTGCCTGGAGCCGGGACAGGGTAGTGGACGAGCAGTACTTC.

The chain carries TRBV9 and TRBJ1-6; D is ambiguous. This CDR3 is built from 14 residues. V was cut by 3 bases and J by 7 bases, with 11 bases left in between. Germline CDR1 reads SGDLS; CDR2 reads YYNGEE. The CDR3 bases are TGTGCCAGCAGCGCCTACTCACAGAATTCACCCCTCCACTTT. It codes for CASSAYSQNSPLHF.

The chain combines TRBV5-1 with TRBJ1-4; no definite D call. The germline V gene encodes CDR1 SGHRS and CDR2 YFSETQ. V was pared by 2 bases and J by 7 bases, with 12 bases between. The CDR3 is 14 amino acids. The CDR3, as DNA: TGCGCCAGCAGCTTCAGTAACGTCGGTGAAAAACTGTTTTTT. This encodes CASSFSNVGEKLFF.

CDR3: CASSFGGGAGEQYF. In DNA form, the CDR3 reads TGTGCCAGCAGCTTCGGCGGGGGGGCTGGAGAGCAGTACTTC. The V call is TRBV14, the J call TRBJ2-7; the match to TRBD2 covers 9 bases. The CDR3 totals 14 residues. Germline CDR1 reads SGHDN; CDR2 reads FVKESK. The junction had 9 bases not matched to a gene; V was cut back by 5 bases and J by 7 bases.